The sequence of this TCR beta chain was determined in a study of patients and donors after allogeneic stem cell transplantation. TCRdb analysed the RT-PCR reads with MiXCR anew, one entry per CDR3 protein. The data contain some 960,000 distinct CDR3 sequences, about a sixth of them singletons. Germline V lookup: CDR1 DFQATT, CDR2 SNEGSKA (reference sequence). V shed 3 bases and J 5 bases; nucleotides not matched to a gene: 7. This CDR3 has 14 residues. This clonotype was observed a few times. This clonotype was obtained from a human donor who was either an allogeneic HSCT recipient or a stem cell or donor lymphocyte infusion donor (not recorded which). It is not recorded whose cells these are; they may come from a transplant donor. Sample: blood, either unsorted or a sorted T cell fraction (not recorded which). This chain uses TRBV20-1 with TRBJ2-7, with 10 nucleotides matching TRBD2. CDR3 sequence: CSARSAGGPHEQYF. The CDR3, as DNA: TGCAGTGCTAGGTCAGCGGGAGGGCCCCACGAGCAGTACTTC.